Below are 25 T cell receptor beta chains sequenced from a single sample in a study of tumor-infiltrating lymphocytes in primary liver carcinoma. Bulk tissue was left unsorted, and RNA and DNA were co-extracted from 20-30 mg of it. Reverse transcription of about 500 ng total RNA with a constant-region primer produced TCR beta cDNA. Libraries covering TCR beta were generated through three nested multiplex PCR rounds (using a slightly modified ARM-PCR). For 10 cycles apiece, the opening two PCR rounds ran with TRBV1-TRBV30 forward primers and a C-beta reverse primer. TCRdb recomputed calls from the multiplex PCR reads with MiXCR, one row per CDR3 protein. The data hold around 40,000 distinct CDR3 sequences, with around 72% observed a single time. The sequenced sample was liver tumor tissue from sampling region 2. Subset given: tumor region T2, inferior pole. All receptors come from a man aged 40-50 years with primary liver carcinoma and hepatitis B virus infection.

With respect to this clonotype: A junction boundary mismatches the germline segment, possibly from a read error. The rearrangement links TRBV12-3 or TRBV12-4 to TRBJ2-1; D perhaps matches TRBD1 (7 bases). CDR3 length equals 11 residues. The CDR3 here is CSSNRGGEHFF. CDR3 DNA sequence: TGTTCCAGTAACAGGGGAGGTGAGCACTTCTTC.

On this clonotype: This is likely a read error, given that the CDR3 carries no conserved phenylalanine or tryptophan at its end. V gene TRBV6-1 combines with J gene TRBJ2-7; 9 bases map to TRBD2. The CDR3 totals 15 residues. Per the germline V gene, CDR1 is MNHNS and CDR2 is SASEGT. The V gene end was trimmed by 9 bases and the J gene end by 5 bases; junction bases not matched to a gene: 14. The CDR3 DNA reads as TGTGCCAGGACGAGTAGCGGGAGCCTTACCCACGAGCAGTACATC. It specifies CARTSSGSLTHEQYI.

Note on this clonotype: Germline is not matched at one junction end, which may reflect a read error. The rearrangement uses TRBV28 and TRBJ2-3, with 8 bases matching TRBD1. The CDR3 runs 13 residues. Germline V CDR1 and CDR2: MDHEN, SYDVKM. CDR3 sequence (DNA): TGTGCCAACAGATTACAGGGGGTAGATATGCAGTATTTT. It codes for CANRLQGVDMQYF.

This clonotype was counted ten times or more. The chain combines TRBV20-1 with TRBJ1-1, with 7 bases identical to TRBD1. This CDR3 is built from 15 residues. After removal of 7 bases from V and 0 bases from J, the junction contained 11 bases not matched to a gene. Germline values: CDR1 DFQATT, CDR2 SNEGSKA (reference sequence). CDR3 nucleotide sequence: TGCAGTGTCAAGCAGGGGGGACCAGTGAACACTGAAGCTTTCTTT. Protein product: CSVKQGGPVNTEAFF.

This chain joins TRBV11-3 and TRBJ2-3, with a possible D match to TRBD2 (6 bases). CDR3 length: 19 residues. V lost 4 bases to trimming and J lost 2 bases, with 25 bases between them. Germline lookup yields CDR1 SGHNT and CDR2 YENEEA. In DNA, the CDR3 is TGTGCCAGCAGCTCCGGGGGAAGCTCTGTTAGAGCCCACACAGATACGCAGTATTTT. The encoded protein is CASSSGGSSVRAHTDTQYF.

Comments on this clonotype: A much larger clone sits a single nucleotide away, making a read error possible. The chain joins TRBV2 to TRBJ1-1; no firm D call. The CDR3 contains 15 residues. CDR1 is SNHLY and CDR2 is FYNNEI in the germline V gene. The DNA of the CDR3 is TGTCCCAGCAGTGAAGATCAGGCCGCGAACACTGAAGCTTTCTTT. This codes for CPSSEDQAANTEAFF.

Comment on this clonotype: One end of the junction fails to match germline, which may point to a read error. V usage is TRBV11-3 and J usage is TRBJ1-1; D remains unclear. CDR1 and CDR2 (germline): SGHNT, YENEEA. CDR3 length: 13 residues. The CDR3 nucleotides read TGTGCCAGCAGCTTAGCAGTTAACACTGAAACCCTCTTT. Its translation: CASSLAVNTETLF.

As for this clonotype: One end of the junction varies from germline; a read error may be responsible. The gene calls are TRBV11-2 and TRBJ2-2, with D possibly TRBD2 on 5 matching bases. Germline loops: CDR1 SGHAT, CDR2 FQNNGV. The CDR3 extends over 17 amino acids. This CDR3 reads CTSSLDRRGKDTGELFF. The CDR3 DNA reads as TGTACCAGCAGCTTAGATCGTCGGGGTAAGGACACCGGGGAGCTGTTTTTT.

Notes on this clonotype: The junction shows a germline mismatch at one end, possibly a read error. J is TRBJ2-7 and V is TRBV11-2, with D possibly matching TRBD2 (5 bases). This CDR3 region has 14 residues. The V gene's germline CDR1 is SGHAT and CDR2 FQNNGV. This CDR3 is CANSSNGNSYEQCF. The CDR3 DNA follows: TGTGCCAACAGCTCTAACGGGAACTCCTACGAGCAGTGCTTC.

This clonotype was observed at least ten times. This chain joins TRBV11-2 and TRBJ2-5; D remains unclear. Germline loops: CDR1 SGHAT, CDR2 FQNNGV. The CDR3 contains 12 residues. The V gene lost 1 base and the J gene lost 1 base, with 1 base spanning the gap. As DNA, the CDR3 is TGTGCCAGCAGCTTAGGCCAAGAGACCCAGTACTTC. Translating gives CASSLGQETQYF.

CDR3: CANIFAGPYNEQFF. The DNA of the CDR3 is TGTGCCAACATTTTCGCCGGCCCCTACAATGAGCAGTTCTTC. V usage is TRBV11-3 and J usage is TRBJ2-1; D gene ambiguous. V was clipped by 10 bases and J by 2 bases, with 15 bases between them. Per germline, CDR1 SGHNT and CDR2 YENEEA. This CDR3 contains 14 residues.

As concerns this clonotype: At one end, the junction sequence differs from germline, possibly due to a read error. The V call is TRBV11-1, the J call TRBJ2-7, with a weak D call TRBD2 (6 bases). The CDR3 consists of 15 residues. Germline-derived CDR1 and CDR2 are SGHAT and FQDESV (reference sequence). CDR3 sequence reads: CASNLTGSGEYVQYF. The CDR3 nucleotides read TGTGCCAGCAACTTAACGGGATCGGGAGAATACGTGCAATACTTC.

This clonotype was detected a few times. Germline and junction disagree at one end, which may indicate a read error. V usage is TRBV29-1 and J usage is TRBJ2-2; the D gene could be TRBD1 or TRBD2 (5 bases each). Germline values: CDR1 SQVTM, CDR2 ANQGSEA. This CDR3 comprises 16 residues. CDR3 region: CSIVGPSGLGTGELFF. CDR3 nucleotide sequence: TGCAGCATTGTCGGCCCTAGTGGGTTGGGGACCGGGGAGCTGTTCTTT.

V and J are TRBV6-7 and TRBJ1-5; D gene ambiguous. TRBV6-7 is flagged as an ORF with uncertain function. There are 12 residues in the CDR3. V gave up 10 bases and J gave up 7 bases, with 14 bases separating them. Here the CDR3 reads CANSWGRQPQHF. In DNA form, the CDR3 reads TGTGCCAACAGCTGGGGAAGGCAGCCCCAGCATTTT.

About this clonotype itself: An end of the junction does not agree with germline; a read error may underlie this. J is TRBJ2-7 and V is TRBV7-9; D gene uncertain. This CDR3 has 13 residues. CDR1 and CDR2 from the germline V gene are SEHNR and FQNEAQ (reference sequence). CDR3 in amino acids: CANSLGGSYEQYF. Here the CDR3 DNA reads TGTGCCAACAGCTTAGGCGGCTCCTACGAGCAGTACTTC.

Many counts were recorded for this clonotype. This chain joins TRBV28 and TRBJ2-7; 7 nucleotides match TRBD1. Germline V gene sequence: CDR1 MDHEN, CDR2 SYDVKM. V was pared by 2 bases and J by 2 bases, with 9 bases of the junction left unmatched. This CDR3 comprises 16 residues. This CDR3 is CASSLEGAFGAYEQYF. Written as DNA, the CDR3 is TGTGCCAGCAGTTTAGAGGGGGCTTTTGGGGCCTACGAGCAGTACTTC.

The CDR3 nucleotides read TGTGCCTGTAGCTTAGATGCTGGGGGCTACACCTTC. This codes for CACSLDAGGYTF. The genes are TRBV7-9 and TRBJ1-2; unclear D gene. This CDR3 region has 12 residues. V shed 11 bases and J shed 8 bases, with 18 bases lying between them. Germline V lookup: CDR1 SEHNR, CDR2 FQNEAQ (reference sequence).

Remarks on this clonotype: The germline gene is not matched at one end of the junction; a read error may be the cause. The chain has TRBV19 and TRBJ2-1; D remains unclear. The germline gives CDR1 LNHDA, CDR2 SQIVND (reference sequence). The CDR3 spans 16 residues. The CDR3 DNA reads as TGTGCCAGTAGTATAGTTTTAGCAGACTCCTACAATGAGCGGTTCTTC. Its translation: CASSIVLADSYNERFF.

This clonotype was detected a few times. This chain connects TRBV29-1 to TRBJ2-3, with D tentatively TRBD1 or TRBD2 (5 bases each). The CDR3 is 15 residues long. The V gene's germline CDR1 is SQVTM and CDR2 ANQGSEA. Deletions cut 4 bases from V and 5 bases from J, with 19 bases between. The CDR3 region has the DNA TGCAGCGTTGGGGTAGCTTGGGGGATGAGAGATACGCAGTATTTT. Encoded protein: CSVGVAWGMRDTQYF.

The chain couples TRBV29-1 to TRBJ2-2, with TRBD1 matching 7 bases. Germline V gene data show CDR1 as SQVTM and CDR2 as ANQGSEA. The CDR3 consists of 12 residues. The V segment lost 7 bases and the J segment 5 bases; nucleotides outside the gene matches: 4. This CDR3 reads CSGQGGTGELFF. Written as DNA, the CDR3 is TGCAGCGGACAGGGTGGGACCGGGGAGCTGTTTTTT.

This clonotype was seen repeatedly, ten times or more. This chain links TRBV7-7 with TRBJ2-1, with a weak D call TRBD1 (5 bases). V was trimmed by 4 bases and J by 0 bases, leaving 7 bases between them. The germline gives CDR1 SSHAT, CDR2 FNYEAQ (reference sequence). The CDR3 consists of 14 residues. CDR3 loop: CASSYDSSYNEQFF. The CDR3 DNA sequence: TGTGCCAGCAGCTACGACAGCTCCTACAATGAGCAGTTCTTC.

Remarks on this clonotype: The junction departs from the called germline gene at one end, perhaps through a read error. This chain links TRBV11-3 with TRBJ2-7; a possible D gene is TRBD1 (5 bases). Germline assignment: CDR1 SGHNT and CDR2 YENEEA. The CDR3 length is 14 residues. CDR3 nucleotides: TGTGCCAGCAGCCCTGGAGAAGGGGATCACGAGCTGTACTTC. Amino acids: CASSPGEGDHELYF. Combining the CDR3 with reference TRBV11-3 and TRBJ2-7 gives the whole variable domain EAGVVQSPRYKIIEKKQPVAFWCNPISGHNTLYWYLQNLGQGPELLIRYENEEAVDDSQLPKDRFSAERLKGVDSTLKIQPAELGDSAVYLCASSPGEGDHELYFGPGTRLTVT.

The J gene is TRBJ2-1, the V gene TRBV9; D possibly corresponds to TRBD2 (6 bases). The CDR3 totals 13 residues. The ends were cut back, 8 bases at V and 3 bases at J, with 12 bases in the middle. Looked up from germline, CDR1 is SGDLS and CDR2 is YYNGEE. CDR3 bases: TGTGCCAGGTCCTTAGCGGACTACAATGAGCAGTTCTTC. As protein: CARSLADYNEQFF.

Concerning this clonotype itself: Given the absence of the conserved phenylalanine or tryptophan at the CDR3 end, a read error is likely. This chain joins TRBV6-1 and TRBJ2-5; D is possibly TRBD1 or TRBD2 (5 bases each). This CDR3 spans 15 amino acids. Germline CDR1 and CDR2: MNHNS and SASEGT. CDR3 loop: CGSTPSWGSQETQYL. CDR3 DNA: TGTGGCAGCACCCCCTCTTGGGGGAGCCAAGAGACCCAGTACCTC.

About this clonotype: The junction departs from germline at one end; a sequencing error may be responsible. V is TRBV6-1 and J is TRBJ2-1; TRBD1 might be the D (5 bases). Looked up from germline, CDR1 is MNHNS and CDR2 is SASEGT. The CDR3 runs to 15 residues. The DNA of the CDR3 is TGTGCCAGCAGTGAGACAGTGGGTATGTACAATGAGCGGTTCTTC. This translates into CASSETVGMYNERFF.